This TCR beta chain was recorded in a study of shared clonotypes between healthy human individuals. Clones were read by immunoSEQ multiplex PCR, and TCRdb kept only the in-frame ones, dropping some. The sample contains approximately 1,500,000 clones, roughly 96% of which appear only once. Looked up from germline, CDR1 is LGHNA and CDR2 is YSLEER. Trimming removed 0 bases from V and 5 bases from J; junction bases left unmatched: 4. There are 15 residues in the CDR3. As for this clone: The target antigen is unknown.

Study observations and caveats: Against clonotypes common to all four donors, non-shared ones had lower generation probabilities.

The chain is built from TRBV4-3 and TRBJ2-5; 9 bases align to TRBD2. The clonotype originates from a man in his thirties or forties in good health. The specimen sequenced was naive CD4+ T cells sorted from blood. Subset defined: CD45RA+ positively selected. The CDR3 loop is CASSQDRGRVETQYF. CDR3 DNA sequence: TGCGCCAGCAGCCAAGACCGCGGGAGGGTTGAGACCCAGTACTTC.